This T cell receptor (beta chain) stems from a study of T cells after posttransplantation cyclophosphamide (TCRdb year 2016). General notes on the study: T cell repertoire reconstitution was tracked by TRB sequencing after myeloablative bone marrow transplantation in which posttransplantation cyclophosphamide was used as GVHD prophylaxis. Antigen receptor sequencing was done on samples from some 34 PTCy-treated patients and from approximately 17 related bone marrow donors of those patients. TRB sequencing was performed on blood from all 35 or so PTCy patients with 1-year posttransplant specimens. Because TRA and TRB clonality correlated tightly in fewer than 10 samples, the subsequent TCR analyses were limited to TRB only. In 3 patients, up to about 3 additional blood samples taken between 2 and 5.2 years after transplant also underwent TRB sequencing, as did pretransplant blood from 4 patients. Public TRB sequences were queried against a database of over 3,500 sequences associated with responses to pathogens, tumor antigens, self-antigens and alloantigens.

Comments on this clone: Its antigen target is currently unknown. Qualities for individual bases were not recorded, and no much larger clone is one base off.

Measured from the cysteine to the phenylalanine, the CDR3 is 13 residues long. Solely the CDR3 DNA is kept, with 39 bases framed from the first base. The CDR1 and CDR2 encoded by the germline V gene are LGHNA and YNFKEQ. From V the trimming removes 1 base and from J it removes 6 bases, while the gene matches leave 2 bases of the junction unaccounted for. The control group consisted of roughly ten patients who received myeloablative marrow transplants with methotrexate plus a calcineurin inhibitor and who were sampled 1 year after transplant. Peripheral blood and bone marrow mononuclear cells were isolated by Ficoll-Hypaque density centrifugation and cryopreserved. Overall study results and their limits: The TRB repertoires of T cells infiltrating skin or GI tract showed only limited overlap with the TRB repertoires of T cells in blood. Donor-recipient similarity was low at 1-2 months but increased during the first year, and donor CD8+ memory clones often dominated later blood repertoires. Across 40 to 55 patients, TRB clonality was highly associated with recipient CMV seropositivity and CMV reactivation, and diversity in PTCy patients was similar to diversity in CNI/methotrexate controls.

Genomic DNA was the input for TRB sequencing, which was run either with the immunoSEQ assay at survey resolution or with the hsTCRB kit. The study's processing was this. The immunoSEQ software was used for initial read processing, and the LymphoSeq R package was used for repertoire analyses. For each TRB dataset, clonality was calculated as 1 minus normalized Shannon entropy, and the Gini coefficient was computed as well. Phenotypes of unsorted samples were inferred by mapping TRB sequences from sorted subsets of the recipient or donor onto unsorted samples of the same recipient. The clones in this table, taken by TCRdb from immuneACCESS, are in-frame only. Not every clone is retained; where verified, under half of the shortfall comes from an unresolved V gene, and the cause of the rest is unknown. The DNA was the basis for D and trimming; V, J and clone size are from that table. The sample records 9,700 or so clones, 70% to 90% of which are singletons. The ten largest account for approximately 4% of the sample.

Sequenced material: PBMCs, taken roughly 61 weeks after allogeneic stem cell transplant with calcineurin inhibitor and methotrexate. The rearranged chain carries TRBV4-2 and TRBJ1-2, with 7 central nucleotides matching TRBD1. The TCR comes from a male patient in his fifties who received an allogeneic stem cell transplant from an unrelated donor, was CMV-positive, and had chronic GVHD only. Once a transplant has taken place, some T cells may be donor derived. The CDR3 loop reads CASSQADRNGYTF. The sequence in DNA is TGTGCCAGCAGCCAAGCGGACAGGAATGGCTACACCTTC.